The sequence of this T cell receptor beta chain was determined in a study of blood T cell repertoires in COVID-19. With V trimmed by 7 bases and J by 3 bases, 9 bases remained unmatched. Per the germline V gene, CDR1 is MDHEN and CDR2 is SYDVKM. The CDR3 totals 17 residues. Those enrolled, adults aged roughly 18 to 89 years, came from about 24 US areas. Here immunoSEQ multiplex PCR was the method, and the copy in TCRdb shows in-frame clones only, minus some. The sample shows around 390,000 clones, about 83% of them seen only once. This TCR was recovered from a woman aged 45 to 65 who had recovered from COVID-19. What was sequenced was PBMCs or T cells enriched from blood (not recorded which). V gene TRBV28 combines with J gene TRBJ2-1, with 13 bases fitting TRBD2. The CDR3 region is CASTTRLAGGFYNEQFF. The DNA of the CDR3 is TGTGCCAGCACCACCCGACTAGCGGGGGGCTTCTACAATGAGCAGTTCTTC.